These 29 T cell receptor beta chains came from one sample sequenced in a study of T cell responses to AZD1222 COVID-19 vaccine. The table came from immunoSEQ multiplex PCR; TCRdb's copy has only in-frame clones and leaves some out. This sample yields 170,000 or so clones, of which around 88% are seen a single time; approximately 10% belongs to the top ten. This specimen was peripheral blood, taken 28 days after the second AZD1222 dose. These receptors were obtained from an adult who received the AZD1222 COVID-19 vaccine.

Here the CDR3 reads CASSDSAGPSTDTQYF. Written as DNA, the CDR3 is TGTGCCAGCAGTGACTCTGCGGGACCAAGCACAGATACGCAGTATTTT. The genes are TRBV6-4 and TRBJ2-3; D possibly corresponds to TRBD2 (6 bases). CDR3 length equals 16 residues. V was pared by 0 bases and J by 0 bases, with 10 bases between. Germline loops: CDR1 MRHNA, CDR2 SNTAGT.

The chain joins TRBV5-1 to TRBJ2-7; maybe TRBD1 (5 bases). The germline CDR1 and CDR2 sequences are SGHRS and YFSETQ. Trimming pared 4 bases from V and 2 bases from J, leaving 19 bases between. The CDR3 extends over 16 amino acids. The CDR3 DNA reads TGCGCCAGCAGCCTAAACCGGCAAACAGGCGCCTACGAGCAGTACTTC. Its protein product is CASSLNRQTGAYEQYF.

The chain combines TRBV4-1 with TRBJ2-5; tentatively, D is TRBD1 or TRBD2 (5 bases each). This CDR3 is built from 16 residues. Germline loops: CDR1 MGHRA, CDR2 YSYEKL. V lost 1 base, J lost 3 bases, and 15 bases lay in between. As DNA, the CDR3 is TGCGCCAGCAGCCAAGGGGGACGCACCCCCGAAGAGACCCAGTACTTC. It encodes CASSQGGRTPEETQYF.

The chain combines TRBV5-1 with TRBJ2-1; 10 bases align to TRBD1. The CDR3 consists of 17 residues. V shed 0 bases and J 7 bases; nucleotides not matched to a gene: 10. The germline V gene encodes CDR1 SGHRS and CDR2 YFSETQ. The CDR3 bases are TGCGCCAGCAGCTTGGAAGGACAGGGGGTCCCGTGGAATGAGCAGTTCTTC. Translating it yields CASSLEGQGVPWNEQFF. The whole variable domain, filled in from reference TRBV5-1 and TRBJ2-1, reads KAGVTQTPRYLIKTRGQQVTLSCSPISGHRSVSWYQQTPGQGLQFLFEYFSETQRNKGNFPGRFSGRQFSNSRSEMNVSTLELGDSALYLCASSLEGQGVPWNEQFFGPGTRLTVL.

CDR3 bases: TGTGCCAGCAGCTTAGGGGGGAGGTTCTCCTACGAGCAGTACTTC. It is translated as CASSLGGRFSYEQYF. V gene TRBV7-2 combines with J gene TRBJ2-7, with a weak D call TRBD2 (6 bases). The CDR3 extends over 15 amino acids. Deletions cut 1 base from V and 0 bases from J, with 10 bases between. Germline loops: CDR1 SGHTA, CDR2 FQGNSA.

This clone was recorded only once. The J gene is TRBJ2-1, the V gene TRBV27; D gene uncertain. The CDR3 contains 14 residues. V was cut by 4 bases and J by 0 bases, with 7 bases left in between. Germline assignment: CDR1 MNHEY and CDR2 SMNVEV (reference sequence). The CDR3 protein is CASSSPPSYNEQFF. The CDR3 coding sequence is TGTGCCAGCAGTTCCCCTCCCTCCTACAATGAGCAGTTCTTC.

J is TRBJ1-5 and V is TRBV6-5; D unclear. This CDR3 is 14 amino acids long. V was trimmed by 6 bases and J by 3 bases, leaving 12 bases between them. CDR1 and CDR2 from the germline V gene are MNHEY and SVGAGI. The CDR3 nucleotides read TGTGCCAGCAGGGTACAAGTTGACAATCAGCCCCAGCATTTT. Protein sequence: CASRVQVDNQPQHF.

The chain combines TRBV21-1 with TRBJ2-1. TRBV21-1 is labeled a pseudogene. The CDR3 consists of 16 residues. For the CDR3, the DNA is TGTGCCAGCAGCGTACCGGGACCCGGCTCCTACAATGAGCAGTTCTTC. Translating it yields CASSVPGPGSYNEQFF.

This sequence joins TRBV3-1 (or the pseudogene TRBV3-2) and TRBJ1-1; 7 bases are shared with TRBD1. Germline CDR1 LGHDT, CDR2 YNNKEL (reference sequence). This CDR3 comprises 12 residues. The junction had 3 bases not matched to a gene; V was cut back by 3 bases and J by 8 bases. The CDR3 reads CASSQEDREAFF. In nucleotides, the CDR3 is TGTGCCAGCAGCCAGGAGGACAGGGAAGCTTTCTTT.

The chain is built from TRBV30 and TRBJ2-1, with D perhaps matching TRBD1 (6 bases). Germline V gives CDR1 GTSNPN, CDR2 SVGIG (reference sequence). The CDR3 is made up of 11 amino acids. V shed 4 bases and J shed 12 bases, with 13 bases lying between them. This chain's CDR3 is CAWTTGPGQFF. As DNA, the CDR3 is TGTGCCTGGACGACAGGCCCAGGGCAGTTCTTC.

The genes are TRBV7-9 and TRBJ2-7; maybe TRBD1 (5 bases). The CDR3 contains 14 residues. V lost 5 bases and J 3 bases, leaving 14 bases between the germline ends. Germline assignment: CDR1 SEHNR and CDR2 FQNEAQ (reference sequence). The CDR3 region has the DNA TGTGCCAGCAGCCCGACAGAGTCAGGCTACGAGCAGTACTTC. This encodes CASSPTESGYEQYF.

The V call is TRBV5-1, the J call TRBJ2-3, with a weak D call TRBD1 (5 bases). The CDR3 loop spans 15 amino acids. The V gene lost 0 bases and the J gene lost 4 bases, with 12 bases spanning the gap. The V gene's germline CDR1 is SGHRS and CDR2 YFSETQ. The CDR3 protein is CASSLDPGSADTQYF. CDR3 coding DNA: TGCGCCAGCAGCTTGGATCCAGGGTCGGCAGATACGCAGTATTTT.

The chain couples TRBV19 to TRBJ1-2; the D is unclear. V was trimmed by 4 bases and J by 4 bases, leaving 13 bases between them. CDR3 length: 14 amino acids. CDR1 and CDR2 (germline): LNHDA, SQIVND (reference sequence). The chain's CDR3 is CASSTQTDFYGYTF. CDR3 sequence (DNA): TGTGCCAGTAGTACCCAGACTGACTTCTATGGCTACACCTTC.

In nucleotides, the CDR3 is TGTGCCAGCGGGGTTTCCTACGAGCAGTACTTC. Amino acid sequence: CASGVSYEQYF. The chain recombines TRBV12-3 or TRBV12-4 with TRBJ2-7; D is unresolved. CDR3 size: 11 residues. V lost 8 bases and J lost 1, with 6 bases in between.

The chain uses TRBV7-3 and TRBJ1-2; TRBD1 agrees at 8 bases. CDR3 size: 14 residues. Germline V gene lookup returns CDR1 SGHTA and CDR2 FQGTGA. The ends lost 0 bases at V and 7 bases at J; junction bases unmatched: 4. This CDR3 reads CASSLTAGGRGYTF. CDR3 DNA: TGTGCCAGCAGCTTAACGGCAGGGGGCCGTGGCTACACCTTC.

The rearrangement links TRBV9 to TRBJ2-3; unclear D gene. Trimming cost V 0 bases and J 7 bases, with 12 bases left between them. Germline CDR1 and CDR2: SGDLS and YYNGEE. There are 14 residues in the CDR3. The CDR3 bases are TGTGCCAGCAGCGTAGCTGACCCGCCCAATACGCAGTATTTT. The encoded protein is CASSVADPPNTQYF. The variable domain in full, completed from reference TRBV9 and TRBJ2-3, reads DSGVTQTPKHLITATGQRVTLRCSPRSGDLSVYWYQQSLDQGLQFLIQYYNGEERAKGNILERFSAQQFPDLHSELNLSSLELGDSALYFCASSVADPPNTQYFGPGTRLTVL.

J is TRBJ1-5 and V is TRBV28; no reliable D call. With 3 bases removed from V and 1 base from J, the gap between germline ends came to 10 bases. CDR1 MDHEN and CDR2 SYDVKM come from the germline V gene. This CDR3 contains 15 residues. CDR3 residues: CASSLGLGSNQPQHF. The CDR3 region has the DNA TGTGCCAGCAGTTTGGGTCTGGGGAGCAATCAGCCCCAGCATTTT.

The chain has TRBV30 and TRBJ2-5; TRBD1 matches 8 bases. With V trimmed by 3 bases and J by 10 bases, 10 bases remained unmatched. Germline V gene lookup returns CDR1 GTSNPN and CDR2 SVGIG (reference sequence). The CDR3 totals 13 residues. CDR3 in amino acids: CAWRTGATIDQYF. The DNA of the CDR3 is TGTGCCTGGAGGACAGGGGCAACAATCGACCAGTACTTC.

The chain recombines TRBV10-3 with TRBJ2-2, with TRBD1 matching over 7 bases. This CDR3 spans 14 amino acids. Per the germline V gene, CDR1 is ENHRY and CDR2 is SYGVKD. The ends lost 6 bases at V and 2 bases at J; junction bases unmatched: 3. The CDR3 here is CAIRGDSNTGELFF. DNA of the CDR3: TGTGCCATCAGGGGGGACAGTAACACCGGGGAGCTGTTTTTT.

The chain joins TRBV30 to TRBJ2-7; 11 bases are shared with TRBD1. V lost 5 bases, J lost 2 bases, and 5 bases stayed unmatched. The germline CDR1 and CDR2 sequences are GTSNPN and SVGIG (reference sequence). CDR3 length: 14 amino acids. CDR3 region: CAWVPGQGAYEQYF. As DNA, the CDR3 is TGTGCCTGGGTTCCGGGACAGGGGGCCTACGAGCAGTACTTC.

This chain links TRBV28 with TRBJ1-4, with a weak D call TRBD1 (6 bases). Deletions cut 5 bases from V and 4 bases from J, with 11 bases between. The CDR3 has 14 residues. The germline gives CDR1 MDHEN, CDR2 SYDVKM. CDR3 region: CASSADSRNEKLFF. The CDR3 coding sequence is TGTGCCAGCAGTGCGGACAGCCGTAATGAAAAACTGTTTTTT. The full variable domain, completed using reference TRBV28 and TRBJ1-4, is DVKVTQSSRYLVKRTGEKVFLECVQDMDHENMFWYRQDPGLGLRLIYFSYDVKMKEKGDIPEGYSVSREKKERFSLILESASTNQTSMYLCASSADSRNEKLFFGSGTQLSVL.

This sequence joins TRBV29-1 and TRBJ1-5, with 9 positions matching TRBD1. V shed 4 bases, J shed 7 bases, and the junction held 5 bases outside the gene matches. There are 13 residues in the CDR3. Germline-derived CDR1 and CDR2 are SQVTM and ANQGSEA. The CDR3 DNA sequence: TGCAGCGTTGGACAGGGGGTAGGGCAGCCCCAGCATTTT. Amino acid sequence: CSVGQGVGQPQHF.

V gene TRBV19 combines with J gene TRBJ2-3, with no clear D. The ends were cut back, 7 bases at V and 1 base at J, with 15 bases in the middle. CDR1 is LNHDA and CDR2 is SQIVND in the germline V gene (reference sequence). The CDR3 totals 15 residues. The chain's CDR3 is CASTLERTRTDTQYF. CDR3 in DNA: TGTGCCAGTACCCTGGAGAGGACCCGCACAGATACGCAGTATTTT.

V gene TRBV3-1 (or the pseudogene TRBV3-2) combines with J gene TRBJ2-1; no reliable D call. V lost 2 bases and J lost 7, with 12 bases in between. The CDR3 has 14 residues. Germline values: CDR1 LGHDT, CDR2 YNNKEL (reference sequence). CDR3 loop: CASSQLLGFNEQFF. As DNA, the CDR3 is TGTGCCAGCAGCCAACTACTGGGATTTAATGAGCAGTTCTTC.

The rearrangement uses TRBV2 and TRBJ2-7; D is possibly TRBD1 (6 bases). V lost 5 bases to trimming and J lost 6 bases, with 11 bases between them. Germline V gene sequence: CDR1 SNHLY, CDR2 FYNNEI. CDR3 length: 12 amino acids. The CDR3 DNA sequence: TGTGCCAGCAGTCAAACAGGGACCGAGCAGTACTTC. Protein: CASSQTGTEQYF.

This clone was seen once. The chain uses TRBV6-5 and TRBJ1-1; D is perhaps TRBD1 (6 bases). The CDR3 has 15 amino acids. Trimming left V 2 bases short and J 5 bases short, with 15 bases between. Germline-derived CDR1 and CDR2 are MNHEY and SVGAGI. CDR3 in amino acids: CASSYAPGQGTEAFF. In DNA form, the CDR3 reads TGTGCCAGCAGTTACGCACCGGGACAAGGAACTGAAGCTTTCTTT.

The chain employs TRBV5-1 and TRBJ1-2; weak D call: TRBD1 (6 bases). Germline V gives CDR1 SGHRS, CDR2 YFSETQ. This CDR3 is built from 14 residues. V gave up 3 bases and J gave up 4 bases, with 13 bases separating them. This CDR3 reads CASSSGDKIYGYTF. As DNA, the CDR3 is TGCGCCAGCAGCTCCGGGGACAAGATCTATGGCTACACCTTC. The full variable domain, rest sourced from reference TRBV5-1 and TRBJ1-2, is KAGVTQTPRYLIKTRGQQVTLSCSPISGHRSVSWYQQTPGQGLQFLFEYFSETQRNKGNFPGRFSGRQFSNSRSEMNVSTLELGDSALYLCASSSGDKIYGYTFGSGTRLTVV.

This chain's CDR3 is CASSLDREAFF. The CDR3 DNA follows: TGTGCCAGCAGTTTGGACAGAGAAGCTTTCTTT. The chain uses TRBV28 and TRBJ1-1, with a possible D match to TRBD1 (6 bases). The CDR3 covers 11 residues. V lost 3 bases and J 8 bases, leaving 7 bases between the germline ends. Germline V lookup: CDR1 MDHEN, CDR2 SYDVKM.

This chain links TRBV6-5 with TRBJ1-6; a possible D gene is TRBD1 (6 bases). V lost 10 bases and J lost 6, with 19 bases in between. The CDR3 contains 15 residues. Germline V gene sequence: CDR1 MNHEY, CDR2 SVGAGI. CDR3 protein: CATTSTQGRNSPLHF. For the CDR3, the DNA is TGTGCCACAACGTCCACCCAGGGGCGTAATTCACCCCTCCACTTT.